This TCR beta chain was captured by sequencing in a study of shared clonotypes between healthy human individuals. Germline V gene lookup returns CDR1 SGHNT and CDR2 YYREEE (reference sequence). Trimming took 0 bases from V and 3 from J, leaving 21 bases between them. The length of the CDR3 is 18 residues. Every subset's genomic DNA went evenly onto several immunoSEQ plates. In replicate PCRs of sorted subsets, roughly 200 ng DNA, approximately 32,000 T cell genomes, was used. Data came from immunoSEQ multiplex PCR; TCRdb stores just in-frame clones and leaves some out. The sample shows about 2.4 million clones, around 90% of them seen only once.

The sequenced material came from naive CD4+ T cells sorted from blood. The sample's subset: CD45RA+ positively selected. The receptor was isolated from a man aged 18 to 29 in good health. The genes are TRBV5-4 and TRBJ1-1; no clear D. CDR3 sequence: CASSLVTPTRARDTEAFF. CDR3 coding DNA: TGTGCCAGCAGCTTGGTTACCCCCACGAGAGCGAGGGACACTGAAGCTTTCTTT.